This is a list of T cell receptor beta chains from one sample in a study of blood T cell repertoires in COVID-19. Method: immunoSEQ multiplex PCR; TCRdb's copy keeps in-frame clones and lacks some. The table has approximately 300,000 clones, just under 90% seen once; the top ten hold approximately 2%. Sequencing was carried out using peripheral blood. The receptor source for this set is a young woman with COVID-19, enrolled during active disease. CDR3s leave out the opening cysteine and the closing phenylalanine or tryptophan. The order of the fields is V gene, D gene, J gene, CDR3 protein. A D gene is named only where the DNA matches it firmly.

TRBV28,.,TRBJ2-3,ASTQLGGTSTDTQY
TRBV12-5,.,TRBJ2-2,ASGFITGELF
TRBV9,.,TRBJ1-6,ASSPLGGGPNSPLH
TRBV21-1,.,TRBJ1-5,ASTLIGGQAERHSNQPQH
TRBV7-8,.,TRBJ2-1,ASSFRSGDEQF
TRBV7-9,.,TRBJ1-4,ASSLNSGGLEEKLF
TRBV28,.,TRBJ1-2,ASVRGIYGYT
TRBV21-1,.,TRBJ2-1,ASKGGTPAAMGNEQF
TRBV11-3,.,TRBJ1-1,ASSLAGTMNTEAF
TRBV28,.,TRBJ2-5,ASSLNLAKETQY
TRBV10-1,.,TRBJ1-1,ASRDGGLTEAF
TRBV2,TRBD1,TRBJ1-6,ASSKTGSSYNSPLH
TRBV19,TRBD1,TRBJ1-2,ASRDRANYGYT
TRBV27,.,TRBJ2-1,ASSLVAGRYEQF
TRBV10-3,.,TRBJ2-7,ATLGLQDEQY
TRBV27,.,TRBJ2-1,ASSTAQVIHYNEQF
TRBV5-6,.,TRBJ1-2,ASSPGGRITGYT
TRBV9,.,TRBJ1-1,ASSATSRDTEAF
TRBV4-2,TRBD2,TRBJ2-1,ASSQALAGGRTNEQF
TRBV5-1,.,TRBJ1-2,ASSGGTSENGYT
TRBV5-6,.,TRBJ2-1,ASSLYARPGEQF
TRBV12-5,TRBD2,TRBJ2-7,ASGSTGGLEQY
TRBV25-1,.,TRBJ1-4,ASSPTNLNEKLF
TRBV6-5,.,TRBJ1-4,ASSYSWLNNEKLF
TRBV6-6,.,TRBJ1-5,ASSYSTPRDNQPQH
TRBV10-3,.,TRBJ1-4,AISEGGADEKLF
TRBV12-5,.,TRBJ2-1,ASEWDGRGGEQF
TRBV13,.,TRBJ2-3,ASSGLPTDTQY
TRBV5-1,.,TRBJ2-3,ASSLARLAERLYSTDTQY
TRBV11-2,TRBD2,TRBJ2-7,ASSPGVAGGQNEQY
TRBV12-3/TRBV12-4,.,TRBJ1-2,ASSLLQKNGYT
TRBV5-1,.,TRBJ1-3,ASSLEGRENTIY
TRBV6-1,.,TRBJ2-3,ASSEAVLRGTDTQY
TRBV9,TRBD1,TRBJ1-1,ASSPGDRGHIEAF
TRBV5-4,.,TRBJ1-1,ASSLEQNTEAF
TRBV7-2,TRBD2,TRBJ2-5,ASSSPGLGVAQY
TRBV27,.,TRBJ2-1,ASSLMPPPEGDNEQF
TRBV28,TRBD1,TRBJ1-4,ASRLDRVGEKLF
TRBV30,.,TRBJ1-6,AWSYNNSPLH